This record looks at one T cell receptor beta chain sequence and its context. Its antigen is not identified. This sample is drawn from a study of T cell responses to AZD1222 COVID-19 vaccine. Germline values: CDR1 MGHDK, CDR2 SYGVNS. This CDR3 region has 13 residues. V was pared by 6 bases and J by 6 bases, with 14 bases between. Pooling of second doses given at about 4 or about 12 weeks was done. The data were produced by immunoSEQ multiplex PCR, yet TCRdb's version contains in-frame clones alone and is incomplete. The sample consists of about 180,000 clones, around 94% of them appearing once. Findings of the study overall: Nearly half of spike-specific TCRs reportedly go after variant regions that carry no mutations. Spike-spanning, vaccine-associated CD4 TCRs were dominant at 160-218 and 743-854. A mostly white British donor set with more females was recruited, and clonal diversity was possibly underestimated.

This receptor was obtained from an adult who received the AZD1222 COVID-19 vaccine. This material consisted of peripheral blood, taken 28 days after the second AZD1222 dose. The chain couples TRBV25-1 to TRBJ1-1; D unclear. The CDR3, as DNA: TGTGCCAGCAGCCGGACCTCTTTCGCTGAAGCTTTCTTT. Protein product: CASSRTSFAEAFF.